This T cell receptor (beta chain) derives from a study of T-cell memory formation after mild COVID-19. TCRdb independently ran MiXCR on the 5' RACE reads; one entry per CDR3 protein. The top ten hold around 20% of the sample, which has a few hundred thousand distinct CDR3 sequences, approximately 19% seen once. CDR3 length equals 13 residues. Germline V gene lookup returns CDR1 MNHNY and CDR2 SVGAGI (reference sequence). Deletions cut 7 bases from V and 9 bases from J, with 19 bases between. This clonotype was sampled from a man aged 18 to 30 who had mild COVID-19 (a few samples of this study predate the infection). Cell type and time point are not known. The gene calls are TRBV6-6 and TRBJ2-7; weak D call: TRBD2 (5 bases). Sequenced sample: PBMCs or a T cell subset sorted from them (not recorded which). The CDR3 is CASTSQPPGGQYF. In DNA form, the CDR3 reads TGTGCCAGCACAAGTCAACCCCCTGGAGGGCAGTACTTC.